This entry features one T cell receptor (beta chain) sequence. The protocol was immunoSEQ multiplex PCR, while the TCRdb copy is restricted to in-frame clones and leaves out a portion. Of approximately 200,000 clones detected, about 80% appear once; the ten largest clones hold about 1.3%. Residents of 24 US areas, aged roughly 18 to 95 years, made up the participants. These data come from a study of blood T cell repertoires in COVID-19. In the study overall: The United States, Italy and Spain were the sources of the acute and convalescent COVID-19 samples.

Germline V gene data show CDR1 as LGHNA and CDR2 as YSLEER. V dropped 0 bases and J dropped 3 bases, with 8 bases sitting between them. The CDR3 contains 14 residues. This receptor was taken from a middle-aged woman with acute COVID-19. J is TRBJ1-1 and V is TRBV4-3; D unresolved. Sequenced: PBMCs or T cells enriched from blood (not recorded which). The CDR3 coding sequence is TGCGCCAGCAGCCAAGAAACTTTTGACACTGAAGCTTTCTTT. As protein: CASSQETFDTEAFF.